This T cell receptor beta chain originates from a study of T-cell memory formation after mild COVID-19. Details on this clonotype: Its cognate antigen is unknown. One end of the junction varies from germline; a read error may be responsible.

Points from the study as a whole: Later expanders leaned toward CD4+, whereas clones contracting from day 15 to 85 were balanced CD4/CD8. A subset of responding clones appeared in pre-infection memory, suggesting cross-reactive memory joined.

CDR3 length: 15 residues. 5'RACE primed at constant segments yielded TCR alpha and TCR beta cDNA libraries bearing sample barcodes and UMIs. TCRdb reprocessed the 5' RACE reads via MiXCR and lists one record per CDR3 protein. Among hundreds of thousands of distinct CDR3 sequences listed, 20% to 25% were seen once. The source is an adult woman who had mild COVID-19 (a few samples of this study predate the infection). Cell type and time point are not known. Sequencing input: PBMCs or a T cell subset sorted from them (not recorded which). This chain links TRBV12-3 or TRBV12-4 with TRBJ2-2, with 9 bases identical to TRBD2. For the CDR3, the DNA is TGTGCCAGCAGGTTAGCGGGAGTGCACACCGGGGAGCTGTTTTTT. Translation: CASRLAGVHTGELFF.